One sample yielded the 17 T cell receptor beta chains listed below, sequenced in a study of cytomegalovirus exposure and HLA in healthy donors. The PCR contained 60 Vbeta and 13 Jbeta primers. TCRdb keeps only in-frame clones here, not all; method: immunoSEQ multiplex PCR. The sample has 55,000 to 75,000 clones, less than 70% seen once. The sequenced sample consisted of PBMCs. These receptors came from a man aged 30 to 39 in good health and CMV-seronegative.

The chain employs TRBV4-2 and TRBJ1-1; tentatively, D is TRBD1 (6 bases). The CDR3 has 15 amino acids. Looked up from germline, CDR1 is LGHNA and CDR2 is YNFKEQ. Deletions cut 3 bases from V and 6 bases from J, with 17 bases between. The CDR3 region is CASSQGRTGFAEAFF. The CDR3 DNA is TGTGCCAGCAGCCAGGGAAGAACAGGGTTCGCTGAAGCTTTCTTT.

The chain joins TRBV5-1 to TRBJ1-2; D is possibly TRBD1 (6 bases). This CDR3 has 16 residues. Germline V gene data show CDR1 as SGHRS and CDR2 as YFSETQ. Trimming left V 0 bases short and J 4 bases short, with 16 bases between. CDR3 in DNA: TGCGCCAGCAGCTTGGCCGGGGGGGGGCGCGGCTATGGCTACACCTTC. Translation: CASSLAGGGRGYGYTF.

The chain carries TRBV6-1 and TRBJ2-7; 8 positions agree with TRBD1. The CDR3 has 15 residues. Germline trimming cut 2 bases from V and 3 bases from J; bases unmatched to any gene: 6. Germline V lookup: CDR1 MNHNS, CDR2 SASEGT. The CDR3, as DNA: TGTGCCAGCAGTGAACCCGTCGGACAGGGCTACGAGCAGTACTTC. Its protein product is CASSEPVGQGYEQYF.

CDR3 residues: CAWSLLAGAQETQYF. The CDR3 DNA reads as TGTGCCTGGAGTCTCCTAGCGGGGGCTCAAGAGACCCAGTACTTC. J is TRBJ2-5 and V is TRBV30; 10 bases are a match to TRBD2. The germline V gene has CDR1 GTSNPN and CDR2 SVGIG (reference sequence). J lost 2 bases, V lost 2 bases, and 5 bases had no gene match. This CDR3 comprises 15 residues. Complete variable domain (other parts from reference TRBV30 and TRBJ2-5): SQTIHQWPATLVQPVGSPLSLECTVEGTSNPNLYWYRQAAGRGLQLLFYSVGIGQISSEVPQNLSASRPQDRQFILSSKKLLLSDSGFYLCAWSLLAGAQETQYFGPGTRLLVL.

V and J are TRBV29-1 and TRBJ2-1, with a tentative D call TRBD1 (5 bases). Trimming removed 0 bases from V and 0 bases from J, with 18 bases in between. CDR1 SQVTM and CDR2 ANQGSEA come from the germline V gene. This CDR3 spans 18 amino acids. For the CDR3, the DNA is TGCAGCGTTGAAGACGTCCAATTACAGGACCGCTCCTACAATGAGCAGTTCTTC. As protein: CSVEDVQLQDRSYNEQFF.

This clone appeared a few times. V usage is TRBV29-1 and J usage is TRBJ2-1; weak D call: TRBD1 (6 bases). V was clipped by 8 bases and J by 8 bases, with 22 bases between them. This CDR3 spans 14 amino acids. Germline V gives CDR1 SQVTM, CDR2 ANQGSEA. CDR3 protein: CSPLVQGQPYEQFF. The CDR3, as DNA: TGCAGCCCCCTAGTCCAGGGGCAACCGTATGAGCAGTTCTTC.

V gene TRBV7-3 combines with J gene TRBJ2-2, with a weak D call TRBD1 (7 bases). V was trimmed by 5 bases and J by 6 bases, leaving 16 bases between them. The CDR3 is 15 residues long. Germline loops: CDR1 SGHTA, CDR2 FQGTGA. The CDR3 loop is CASSTRQGGSGELFF. In nucleotides, the CDR3 is TGTGCCAGCAGCACCCGACAGGGAGGTTCCGGGGAGCTGTTTTTT.

This chain connects TRBV15 to TRBJ1-6; D unclear. Germline lookup yields CDR1 LNHNV and CDR2 YYDKDF (reference sequence). The CDR3 sequence is 15 residues long. The V end lost 0 bases, the J end lost 8 bases, and 11 bases lay between the germline ends. The CDR3: CATSRDANPDSPLHF. In nucleotides, the CDR3 is TGTGCCACCAGCAGAGATGCAAACCCGGATTCACCCCTCCACTTT.

The rearrangement links TRBV7-3 to TRBJ2-2; 8 nucleotides match TRBD2. After removal of 4 bases from V and 0 bases from J, the junction contained 1 base not matched to a gene. Germline loops: CDR1 SGHTA, CDR2 FQGTGA. This CDR3 contains 15 residues. The CDR3 sequence is CASSSGLANTGELFF. The CDR3 bases are TGTGCCAGCAGCTCGGGACTAGCGAACACCGGGGAGCTGTTTTTT.

This chain joins TRBV7-9 and TRBJ2-7; D might be TRBD2 (6 bases). Trimming cost V 1 base and J 2 bases, with 12 bases left between them. CDR1 and CDR2 from the germline V gene are SEHNR and FQNEAQ (reference sequence). CDR3 length: 15 amino acids. CDR3 region: CASSLGGGVPYEQYF. CDR3 bases: TGTGCCAGCAGCTTAGGGGGCGGGGTGCCCTACGAGCAGTACTTC.

This clone was detected a few times. This sequence joins TRBV4-2 and TRBJ1-1, with 7 bases matching TRBD1. V lost 3 bases to trimming and J lost 5 bases; unmatched junction nucleotides: 6. The CDR3 has 14 amino acids. Germline V gene lookup returns CDR1 LGHNA and CDR2 YNFKEQ. The CDR3 DNA follows: TGTGCCAGCAGCCAGTCGACAGGGTGGACTGAAGCTTTCTTT. Its protein is CASSQSTGWTEAFF.

The J gene is TRBJ2-5, the V gene TRBV15, with 7 bases that match TRBD2. The CDR3 covers 13 residues. Germline assignment: CDR1 LNHNV and CDR2 YYDKDF (reference sequence). The trim removed 8 bases at V and 4 bases at J, leaving 7 bases unmatched. For the CDR3, the DNA is TGTGCCACCGGGTATCCGGGGGGAGAGACCCAGTACTTC. Translated, it gives CATGYPGGETQYF.

The CDR3 here is CASSEWARVNTEAFF. CDR3 DNA: TGTGCCAGCAGTGAATGGGCCAGGGTTAACACTGAAGCTTTCTTT. V and J are TRBV6-1 and TRBJ1-1; the D gene is possibly TRBD1 (5 bases). V shed 2 bases and J shed 2 bases, with 12 bases lying between them. The germline V gene encodes CDR1 MNHNS and CDR2 SASEGT. This CDR3 region has 15 residues.

This clone was detected only a few times. The genes are TRBV6-5 and TRBJ2-1, with TRBD1 as a possible D gene (5 bases). The CDR3 contains 15 residues. CDR1 and CDR2 (germline): MNHEY, SVGAGI. V was pared by 6 bases and J by 8 bases, with 20 bases between. The CDR3 DNA follows: TGTGCCAGCAGCCCATTAAACAGCAGGGTCGATGAGCAGTTCTTC. Its translation: CASSPLNSRVDEQFF.

This chain joins TRBV12-5 and TRBJ1-4, with D perhaps TRBD1 (6 bases). Germline assignment: CDR1 LGHNT and CDR2 FRNRAP. This CDR3 is 14 amino acids long. The V gene lost 6 bases and the J gene lost 8 bases, with 16 bases spanning the gap. CDR3: CASGLGGENEKLFF. The CDR3 nucleotides are TGTGCTAGTGGCTTAGGGGGGGAGAACGAAAAACTGTTTTTT.

The J gene is TRBJ2-3, the V gene TRBV29-1, with 8 positions matching TRBD2. V lost 7 bases, J lost 0 bases, and 12 bases stayed unmatched. The CDR3 loop spans 16 amino acids. Germline V CDR1 and CDR2: SQVTM, ANQGSEA. CDR3 sequence reads: CSAGRTSRTSTDTQYF. Written as DNA, the CDR3 is TGCAGCGCCGGGAGGACTAGCAGAACTAGCACAGATACGCAGTATTTT.

This clone was counted once. The rearrangement links TRBV29-1 to TRBJ1-2, with TRBD1 matching over 10 bases. CDR3 length: 14 residues. V dropped 4 bases and J dropped 4; count of bases not matched to a gene: 6. CDR1 SQVTM and CDR2 ANQGSEA come from the germline V gene. DNA for the CDR3: TGCAGCGTTGTTTTTGGGGACAGGGGCTATGGCTACACCTTC. Amino acid sequence: CSVVFGDRGYGYTF.